The rows below give T cell receptor beta chains drawn from one sample of a study of OX40 agonist ivuxolimab in advanced cancers. Clones were read by immunoSEQ multiplex PCR, and TCRdb kept only the in-frame ones, dropping some. The repertoire holds about 67,000 clones, approximately 81% seen once, with under 2.5% in the top ten. Material: CD4+ or CD8+ T cells sorted from blood, obtained in a trial of the OX40 agonist ivuxolimab. Receptors were obtained from an adult with an advanced solid tumor such as melanoma, head and neck, liver or kidney cancer. Both conserved end residues are part of each CDR3. Each record gives: J gene, D gene, clone size, V gene, CDR3 DNA, CDR3 protein. D genes are given only for firm matches. Rows give clone size only sometimes, using once, few, many, or a class for an expanded clone.

>TRBJ1-1|-|once|TRBV30
TGTGCCTGGAGCCCACAGGTTAACACTGAAGCTTTCTTT
CAWSPQVNTEAFF
>TRBJ1-5|-|-|TRBV2
TGTGCCAGCAGTGAATTGGAAGATCAGCCCCAGCATTTT
CASSELEDQPQHF
>TRBJ2-7|-|-|TRBV7-2
TGTGCCAGCAGCTTAGCGCTGGGACACACATCCTACGAGCAGTACTTC
CASSLALGHTSYEQYF
>TRBJ1-4|TRBD1|-|TRBV9
TGTGCCAGCAGCGTAGTAGGGGGACAGTTTAATGAAAAACTGTTTTTT
CASSVVGGQFNEKLFF
>TRBJ2-1|TRBD2|once|TRBV4-3
TGCGCCAGCAGCCAAGATGGCGGGGGTATTTACAATGAGCAGTTCTTC
CASSQDGGGIYNEQFF
>TRBJ2-6|-|-|TRBV4-1
TGCGCCAGCAGCCCCCAAGGGTTCACCATTTCCTCTGGGGCCAACGTCCTGACTTTC
CASSPQGFTISSGANVLTF
>TRBJ2-2|TRBD2|-|TRBV5-1
TGCGCCAGCAGCTTGCCGCAGGGGGAGGTAGCGGGAGATTGGACCGGGGAGCTGTTTTTT
CASSLPQGEVAGDWTGELFF
>TRBJ1-1|-|few|TRBV5-8
TGTGCCAGCAGCCCGACCGGGGACTGGGACACTGAAGCTTTCTTT
CASSPTGDWDTEAFF
>TRBJ2-7|-|-|TRBV7-3
TGTGCCAGCAGCCCCGTGGGGGGGACAGGTACGTACGAGCAGTACTTC
CASSPVGGTGTYEQYF
>TRBJ2-7|TRBD1|once|TRBV6-5
TGTGCCACTGGGGCGGGACAGGGTGGCGAGCAGTACTTC
CATGAGQGGEQYF
>TRBJ1-5|-|-|TRBV19
TGTGCCACCAATGCCGGATTTAGCAATCAGCCCCAGCATTTT
CATNAGFSNQPQHF
>TRBJ2-3|TRBD2|-|TRBV5-4
TGTGCCAGCAGCCCACCGGGGGGGGAGGCCACAGATACGCAGTATTTT
CASSPPGGEATDTQYF
>TRBJ2-5|-|once|TRBV5-1
TGCGCCAGCAGCTTGGGCCGGGACCCCCAGTACTTC
CASSLGRDPQYF
>TRBJ2-1|-|-|TRBV2
TGTGCCAGCATTCGGACAGCGCCTGGGGAGCAGTTCTTC
CASIRTAPGEQFF
>TRBJ2-5|TRBD1|-|TRBV15
TGTGCCACCAGCAGAGATGGGGCAGGGACAGGGGAGACCCAGTACTTC
CATSRDGAGTGETQYF
>TRBJ2-3|-|once|TRBV15
TGTGCCACCAGCAGAGATGGGGGAGTGGATACGCAGTATTTT
CATSRDGGVDTQYF
>TRBJ2-3|-|-|TRBV5-1
TGCGCCAGCAGGGACCGCACAGATACGCAGTATTTT
CASRDRTDTQYF
>TRBJ2-3|-|-|TRBV11-2
TGTGCCAGCAGCTTCGGCGGATTTAGCACAGATACGCAGTATTTT
CASSFGGFSTDTQYF
>TRBJ2-7|-|-|TRBV5-8
TGTGCCAGCAGCCCCGTCGAGACAGTATTCTACGAGCAGTACTTC
CASSPVETVFYEQYF
>TRBJ2-3|-|-|TRBV11-3
TGTGCCAGCAGCCCTAACAGGGACACAGATACGCAGTATTTT
CASSPNRDTDTQYF
>TRBJ1-2|-|-|TRBV16
TGTGCCAGCAGCCAATCCACAGCACTCAACTATGGCTACACCTTC
CASSQSTALNYGYTF